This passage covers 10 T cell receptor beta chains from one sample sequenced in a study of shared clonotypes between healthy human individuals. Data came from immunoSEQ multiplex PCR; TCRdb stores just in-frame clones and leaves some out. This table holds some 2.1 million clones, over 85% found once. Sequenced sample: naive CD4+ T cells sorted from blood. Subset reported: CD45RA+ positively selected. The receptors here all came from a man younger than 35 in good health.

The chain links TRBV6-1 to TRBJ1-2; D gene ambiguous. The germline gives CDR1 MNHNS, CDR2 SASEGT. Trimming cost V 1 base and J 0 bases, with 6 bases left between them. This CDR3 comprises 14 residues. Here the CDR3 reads CASSEGGANYGYTF. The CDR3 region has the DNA TGTGCCAGCAGTGAAGGTGGAGCTAACTATGGCTACACCTTC.

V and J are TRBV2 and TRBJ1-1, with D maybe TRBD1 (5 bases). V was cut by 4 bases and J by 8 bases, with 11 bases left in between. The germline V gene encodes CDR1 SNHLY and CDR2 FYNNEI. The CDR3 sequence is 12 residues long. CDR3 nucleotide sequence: TGTGCCAGCAGTGTAAACAGACAGGAAGCTTTCTTT. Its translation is CASSVNRQEAFF.

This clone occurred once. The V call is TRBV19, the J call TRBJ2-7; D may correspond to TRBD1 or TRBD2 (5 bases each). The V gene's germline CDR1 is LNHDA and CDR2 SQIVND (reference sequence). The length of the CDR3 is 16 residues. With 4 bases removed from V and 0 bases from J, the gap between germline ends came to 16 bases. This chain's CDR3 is CASSTPGTDSSYEQYF. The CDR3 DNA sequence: TGTGCCAGTAGTACCCCCGGGACCGATAGCTCCTACGAGCAGTACTTC.

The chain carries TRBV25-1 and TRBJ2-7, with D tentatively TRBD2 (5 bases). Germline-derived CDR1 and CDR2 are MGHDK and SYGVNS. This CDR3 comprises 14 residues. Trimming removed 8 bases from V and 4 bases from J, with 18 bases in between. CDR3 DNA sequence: TGTGCCAGCGCAAATACGGGAAAGGGTTACGAGCAGTACTTC. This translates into CASANTGKGYEQYF.

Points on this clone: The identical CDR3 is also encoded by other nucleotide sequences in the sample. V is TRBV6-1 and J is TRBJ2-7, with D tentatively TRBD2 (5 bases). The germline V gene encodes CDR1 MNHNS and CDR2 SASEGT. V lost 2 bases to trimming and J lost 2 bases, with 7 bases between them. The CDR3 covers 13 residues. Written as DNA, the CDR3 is TGTGCCAGCAGTGAACCCGGGACCTACGAGCAGTACTTC. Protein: CASSEPGTYEQYF.

The CDR3 loop reads CASSHRDTSYEQYF. DNA of the CDR3: TGTGCCAGCAGTCACCGGGACACCTCCTACGAGCAGTACTTC. The genes are TRBV6-5 and TRBJ2-7, with D possibly matching TRBD1 (6 bases). The CDR3 is made up of 14 amino acids. The V gene lost 5 bases and the J gene lost 0 bases, with 11 bases spanning the gap. Germline lookup yields CDR1 MNHEY and CDR2 SVGAGI.

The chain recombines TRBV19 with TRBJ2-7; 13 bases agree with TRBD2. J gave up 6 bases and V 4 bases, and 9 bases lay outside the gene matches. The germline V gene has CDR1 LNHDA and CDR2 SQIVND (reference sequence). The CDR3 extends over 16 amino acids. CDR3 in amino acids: CASSTTGTSGIFEQYF. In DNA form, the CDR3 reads TGTGCCAGTAGTACAACCGGGACTAGCGGGATATTCGAGCAGTACTTC.

The CDR3 DNA sequence: TGTGCCAGTAGTATAGAAAGGTTCTACGAGCAGTACTTC. Protein product: CASSIERFYEQYF. This chain connects TRBV19 to TRBJ2-7; no firm D call. The CDR3 spans 13 residues. In germline, CDR1 is LNHDA, CDR2 SQIVND (reference sequence). Trimming removed 0 bases at V and 3 bases at J, with 6 bases between.

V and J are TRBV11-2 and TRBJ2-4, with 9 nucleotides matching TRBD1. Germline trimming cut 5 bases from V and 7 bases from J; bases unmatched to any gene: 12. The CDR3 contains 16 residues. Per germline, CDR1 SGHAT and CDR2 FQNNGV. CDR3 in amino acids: CASSTLKDRGKNIQYF. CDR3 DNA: TGTGCCAGCAGCACGTTGAAGGACAGGGGAAAGAACATTCAGTACTTC.

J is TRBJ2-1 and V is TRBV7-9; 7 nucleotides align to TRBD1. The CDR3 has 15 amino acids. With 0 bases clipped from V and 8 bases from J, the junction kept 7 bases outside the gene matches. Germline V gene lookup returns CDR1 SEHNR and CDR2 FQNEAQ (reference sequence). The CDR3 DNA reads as TGTGCCAGCAGCTTAGCCGCGACAGGGCCGGATGAGCAGTTCTTC. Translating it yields CASSLAATGPDEQFF.